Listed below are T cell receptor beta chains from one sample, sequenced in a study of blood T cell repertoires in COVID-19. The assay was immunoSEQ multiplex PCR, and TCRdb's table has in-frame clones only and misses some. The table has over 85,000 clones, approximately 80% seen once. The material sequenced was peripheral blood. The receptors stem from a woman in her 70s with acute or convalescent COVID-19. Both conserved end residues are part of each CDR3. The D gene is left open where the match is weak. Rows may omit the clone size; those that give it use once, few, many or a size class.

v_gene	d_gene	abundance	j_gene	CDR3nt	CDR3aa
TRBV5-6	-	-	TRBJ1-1	TGTGCCAGCAGCTTGGAAAGGAGGGGACCAAACACTGAAGCTTTCTTT	CASSLERRGPNTEAFF
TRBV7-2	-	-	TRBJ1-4	TGTGCCAGCAGCGGAGCCCCGGGACCTAGCGGCGAAAAACTGTTTTTT	CASSGAPGPSGEKLFF
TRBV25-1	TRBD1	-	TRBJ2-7	TGTGCCAGCAGTGAATACCCAGGGGGGCAGTACTTC	CASSEYPGGQYF
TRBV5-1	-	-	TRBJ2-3	TGCGCCAGCAGCTTGGCTCAGAACACAGATACGCAGTATTTT	CASSLAQNTDTQYF
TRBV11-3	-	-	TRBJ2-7	TGTGCCAGCAGCCTTGGTGTACATCGGGACGAGCAGTACTTC	CASSLGVHRDEQYF
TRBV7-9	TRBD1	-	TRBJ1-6	TGTGCCAGCAGCTTAGGGGACAGTTATACCCTCCACTTT	CASSLGDSYTLHF
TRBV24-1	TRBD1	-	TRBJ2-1	TGTGCCACCAGTGATTTCGGGCAGGGGGAGATCAATGAGCAGTTCTTC	CATSDFGQGEINEQFF
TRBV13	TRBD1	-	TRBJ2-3	TGTGCCAGCAGCTACGGACAGGGAGAAGATACGCAGTATTTT	CASSYGQGEDTQYF
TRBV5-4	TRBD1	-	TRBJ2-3	TGTGCCAGCAGCACCCAGGGGGCCTCCACAGATACGCAGTATTTT	CASSTQGASTDTQYF
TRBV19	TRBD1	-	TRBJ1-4	TGTGCCAGCAGACAGGGGGAATTAACTAATGAAAAACTGTTTTTT	CASRQGELTNEKLFF
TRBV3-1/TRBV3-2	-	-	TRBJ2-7	TGTGCCAGCAGCCAAGATAGATCATACGAGCAGTACTTC	CASSQDRSYEQYF
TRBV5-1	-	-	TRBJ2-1	TGCGCCAGCAGCTTAGCAGGGTCATCCTACAATGAGCAGTTCTTC	CASSLAGSSYNEQFF
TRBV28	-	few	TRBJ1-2	TGTGCCAGCAGTTTTAGCCAGGGCTATGGCTACACCTTC	CASSFSQGYGYTF
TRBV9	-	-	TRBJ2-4	TGTGCCAGCAGCGTAGGATTAAGGACAGAAAACATTCAGTACTTC	CASSVGLRTENIQYF
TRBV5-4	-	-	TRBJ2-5	TGTGCCAGCAGCAATGGGGACTCGAAAGAGACCCAGTACTTC	CASSNGDSKETQYF
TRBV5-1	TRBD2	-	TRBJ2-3	TGCGCCAGCAGCCTCCGCGGCGGAGCGGGGGTTACAGATACGCAGTATTTT	CASSLRGGAGVTDTQYF
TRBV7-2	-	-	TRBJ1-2	TGTGCCAGCAGCTTAGGTCCAGGCTACTATGGCTACACCTTC	CASSLGPGYYGYTF
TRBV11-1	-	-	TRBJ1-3	TGTGCCAGCAGCTTATCCGCCGGCTCTGGAAACACCATATATTTT	CASSLSAGSGNTIYF
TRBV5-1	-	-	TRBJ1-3	TGCGCCAGCAGCTTGGTTACGGGAAGCTCTGGAAACACCATATATTTT	CASSLVTGSSGNTIYF
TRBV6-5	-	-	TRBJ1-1	TGTGCCAGCACTATGGGACAACTGTTAGAAGCTTTCTTT	CASTMGQLLEAFF
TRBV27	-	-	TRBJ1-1	TGTGCCAGCAGCCGAGCGGATATGAACACTGAAGCTTTCTTT	CASSRADMNTEAFF
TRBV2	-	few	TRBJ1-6	TGTGCCAGCAGAGGACACCTCCTAGAACCCCTCCACTTT	CASRGHLLEPLHF
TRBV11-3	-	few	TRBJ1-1	TGTGCCAGCAGGGAAGCGGAGTACACTGAAGCTTTCTTT	CASREAEYTEAFF
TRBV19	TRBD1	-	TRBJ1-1	TGTGCCTGCGGGACAGGGGTATGGAACACTGAAGCTTTCTTT	CACGTGVWNTEAFF